This T cell receptor (beta chain) was documented in a study of shared clonotypes between healthy human individuals (dated by TCRdb to 2018 to 2021). A note on the overall study: A couple of women and a few men aged 18 to 49 years were included in the cohort. For each donor, CD4 naive and CD4 memory were each run on three plates, CD8 naive on two plates, and CD8 memory on one plate. Blood TCR repertoires of about 5 healthy adults were deeply sequenced to estimate repertoire size and the extent of clonotype sharing between individuals. To increase sequencing depth and limit assay-specific biases, TCR repertoire library preparation and sequencing were carried out by different laboratories using diverse techniques. Each donor's leukapheresis produced roughly between about 0.8 and 10 billion PBMCs. Overall study results and their limits: Roughly 5% of naive CD4, 3% to 3.5% of naive CD8, roughly 2.5% of memory CD4, and approximately 0.39% of memory CD8 clonotypes were shared across a few donors. Pairwise subsampling led to the expectation that sequencing depth would affect the degree of clonotype sharing among donors. Rarefaction of sorted-subset datasets indicated incomplete sequencing despite the large sequencing depth. Naive subsets generally had larger estimated clonotype richness than memory subsets. Compared with non-shared clonotypes, clonotypes shared by all four sorted-subset donors had higher generation probabilities. The genetic and exposure-history diversity represented was limited by the small number of donors. Sampling was restricted to blood, and TCR repertoires in tissue are likely to differ from TCR repertoires in blood.

TCR CDR3 regions were amplified from genomic DNA by multiplex PCR using the deep immunoSEQ assay. Genomic DNA extracted from each cell subset was distributed evenly over all wells of several immunoSEQ 96-well plates, and each plate served as one replicate. For sorted subsets, each replicate PCR was loaded with roughly 0.2 ug genomic DNA, equivalent to roughly 30,000 T cell genomes. Purified libraries were measured with a Qubit 3.0 fluorometer, size-checked on a Bioanalyzer 2100, and measured again with the KAPA Library Quantification kit. A separate single-read 150-cycle Illumina NextSeq 550 flow cell was used to sequence each immunoSEQ 96-well plate. As for the original processing: The immunoSEQ output contained only junctional sequences without quality scores, so filtering could not match that applied to full-length reads. To assign V/J genes and CDR3, sequences were annotated using PyIR, a Python wrapper for IgBLAST v1.9, with IMGT germline references. Reads were filtered out if the reads had weak V/J assignments (E-value above 1e-6), no CDR3, stop codons, out-of-frame junctions, or ambiguous translated residues. A V3J clonotype was defined by an identical inferred V gene, J gene, and CDR3 amino acid sequence. Percentage overlap between repertoires was calculated by dividing the number of shared unique clonotypes by the size of the smaller repertoire. Repertoire richness was assessed with RTK rarefaction, the Chao1 estimator, and Recon v2.1 estimates of unobserved clonotypes. For all TCRbeta clonotypes obtained by the gDNA method from four donors, generation probabilities were computed with OLGA. Held by TCRdb, this immuneACCESS table contains in-frame sequences only and omits some clones. Under half of the omission traces to an unresolved V gene where checked; the cause of the rest is unknown. The D gene and trimming were derived from the DNA, and the V and J assignments and clone size from that table. For this sample the table gives 600,000 to 800,000 clones, of which just under 75% were detected only once. The ten largest clones capture more than 1.5% of the sample.

For CDR1 and CDR2, the germline V gene (reference sequence) lists LNHNV and YYDKDF. The CDR3, from cysteine to phenylalanine, totals 14 residues. This entry keeps only the CDR3 DNA: 42 bases, framed from base 1. Trimming accounts for 5 bases at V and 6 bases at J, while the number of junction bases matched to no gene is 7. As concerns this clone: The antigen this receptor binds is unknown. Base qualities were left out, and no much larger clone turns up one base away.

Donors were healthy HIV-negative adults with no recently reported acute infections or vaccinations. Every donor was a Caucasian adult residing in Nashville, Tennessee, USA. Magnetic negative selection was used to enrich CD4+ T cells, after which naive cells were positively selected on CD45RA and the negative fraction became the memory subset. Blood was collected by leukapheresis, and PBMCs were isolated by Ficoll-Histopaque density gradient centrifugation and then cryopreserved in liquid nitrogen vapor phase. Analytical flow cytometry was used to check the purity and quantity of every magnetically sorted T cell population. From each sorted fraction, genomic DNA was isolated and quantified by UV absorbance on a Nanodrop 2000c.

In this chain, TRBV15 is recombined with TRBJ1-5, with 7 central nucleotides matching TRBD1. This TCR was recovered from a woman in her 30s in good health. Sequenced sample: memory CD4+ T cells sorted from blood. The cell subset or site label, read with the paper, signifies: CD45RA-negative fraction. The encoded CDR3 is CATSSHRDSQPQHF. The DNA reads as follows: TGTGCCACCAGCTCTCACAGGGACAGTCAGCCCCAGCATTTT.